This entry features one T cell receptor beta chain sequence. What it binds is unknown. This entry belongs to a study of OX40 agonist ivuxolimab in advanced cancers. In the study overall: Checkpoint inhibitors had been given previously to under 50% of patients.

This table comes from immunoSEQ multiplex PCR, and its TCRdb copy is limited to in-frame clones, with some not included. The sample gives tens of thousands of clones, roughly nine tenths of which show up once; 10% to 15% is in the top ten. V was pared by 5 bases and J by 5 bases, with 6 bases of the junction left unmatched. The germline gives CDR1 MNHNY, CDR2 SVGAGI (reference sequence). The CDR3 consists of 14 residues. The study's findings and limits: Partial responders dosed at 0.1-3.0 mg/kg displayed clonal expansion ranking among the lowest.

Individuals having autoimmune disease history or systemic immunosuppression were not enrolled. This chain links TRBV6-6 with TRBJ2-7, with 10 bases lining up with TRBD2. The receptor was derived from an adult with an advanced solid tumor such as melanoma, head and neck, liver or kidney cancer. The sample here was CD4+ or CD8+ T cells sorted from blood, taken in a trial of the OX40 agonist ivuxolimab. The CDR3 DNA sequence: TGTGCCAGCAGTGATCGGACTAGCGGTGACGAGCAGTACTTC. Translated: CASSDRTSGDEQYF.